This T cell receptor beta chain was profiled in a study of blood T cell repertoires in COVID-19. Background on the study: The study drew acute and convalescent COVID-19 samples from the United States, Italy and Spain.

The CDR3 is 16 residues long. Trimming shortened V by 8 bases and J by 2 bases, and 21 bases separated the two germline ends. Germline assignment: CDR1 MNHEY and CDR2 SMNVEV (reference sequence). Produced via immunoSEQ multiplex PCR; TCRdb's table is partial and in-frame only. The repertoire consists of more than 85,000 clones, with more than 80% occurring once and the leading ten covering approximately 10%. The origin of this receptor is a woman in her 70s with acute or convalescent COVID-19. The rearrangement joins TRBV27 to TRBJ1-1; D is undetermined. The sequencing sample was made of peripheral blood. For the CDR3, the DNA is TGTGCCAGCGGATATTCTAGCACAACTAAAAACACTGAAGCTTTCTTT. Its translation is CASGYSSTTKNTEAFF.